The present T cell receptor (beta chain) was sequenced within a study of T cell responses to AZD1222 COVID-19 vaccine. There are a few counts of this clone. Its antigen is currently unknown. The CDR3 is 14 amino acids. The ends were cut back, 3 bases at V and 2 bases at J, with 8 bases in the middle. From germline, CDR1 is MNHEY and CDR2 SVGEGT. Notes on the study in general: After the peak T cell response, and only then, were repertoires sampled. Spike as a whole was targeted by vaccine-associated CD4 TCRs, dominant at 160-218 and 743-854.

TCRdb's table, derived via immunoSEQ multiplex PCR, lists solely in-frame clones and lacks some. Of approximately 160,000 clones listed, roughly 89% are singletons. The receptor was derived from an adult in good health. The sample consisted of peripheral blood, taken on day 0 of AZD1222 vaccination. The chain combines TRBV6-2 or TRBV6-3 with TRBJ1-5; weak D call: TRBD1 (5 bases). The CDR3 DNA reads TGTGCCAGCAGTTATATGGGGGGCAATCAGCCCCAGCATTTT. This sequence encodes CASSYMGGNQPQHF.